This T cell receptor (beta chain) is from a study of blood T cell repertoires in COVID-19. Across the whole study: The United States, Italy and Spain supplied acute and convalescent COVID-19 samples.

In the source study's methods: How many nucleated cells were present was estimated from reference gene primer amplification. Sequencing was performed with immunoSEQ multiplex PCR; in TCRdb, only in-frame clones are kept and a portion is missing. That table gives V, J and clone size, and the DNA gave D and trimming. The sample includes approximately 360,000 clones, around 87% of them seen just once. Per germline, CDR1 SGHRS and CDR2 YFSETQ. The germline V and J ends were trimmed by 3 bases and 5 bases, with 21 bases remaining between them. The CDR3 runs 18 residues. Enrolled through a virtual design, the participants were between roughly 18 and 100 years of age and came from approximately 25 US areas. Participants had their cohort set by participant-reported clinical history.

The chain has TRBV5-1 and TRBJ1-6; perhaps TRBD1 as D (5 bases). What was sequenced was PBMCs or T cells enriched from blood (not recorded which). This TCR derives from a man aged 40-49 years in a cohort exposed to, infected with or recovered from COVID-19 (not recorded which). The CDR3 DNA reads TGCGCCAGCAGCTCTATGTTCCGAACAGGTTTTAATAATTCACCCCTCCACTTT. Protein sequence: CASSSMFRTGFNNSPLHF.